A selection of T cell receptor beta chains follows, all from one sample in a study of blood T cell repertoires in COVID-19. Produced via immunoSEQ multiplex PCR; TCRdb's table is partial and in-frame only. The sample lists roughly 250,000 clones, around 90% seen once, with 1.5% to 2% in the top ten. Specimen: PBMCs or T cells enriched from blood (not recorded which). The receptors shown here come from a woman between 18 and 29 years old who had recovered from COVID-19. Each CDR3 is given with its conserved first and last residue. Each record gives: D gene, J gene, V gene, CDR3 DNA, CDR3 protein. A D gene is named only where the DNA matches it firmly.

d_gene: TRBD1; j_gene: TRBJ1-5; v_gene: TRBV12-5; CDR3nt: TGTGCTAGTGGTTCCGAAATAGGACAGGGTAGCAATCAGCCCCAGCATTTT; CDR3aa: CASGSEIGQGSNQPQHF
d_gene: -; j_gene: TRBJ1-3; v_gene: TRBV7-2; CDR3nt: TGTGCCAGCAGCTTAGGACAGCAGTCCTCTGGAAACACCATATATTTT; CDR3aa: CASSLGQQSSGNTIYF
d_gene: -; j_gene: TRBJ2-7; v_gene: TRBV5-1; CDR3nt: TGCGCCAGCAGCTTGGCCGGACTCTACGAGCAGTACTTC; CDR3aa: CASSLAGLYEQYF
d_gene: -; j_gene: TRBJ1-1; v_gene: TRBV28; CDR3nt: TGTGCCAGCACTTGGGCCGGTATGAACACTGAAGCTTTCTTT; CDR3aa: CASTWAGMNTEAFF
d_gene: -; j_gene: TRBJ1-2; v_gene: TRBV19; CDR3nt: TGTGCCAGTAGTGCGTACAGTACTCCTAACTATGGCTACACCTTC; CDR3aa: CASSAYSTPNYGYTF
d_gene: -; j_gene: TRBJ2-5; v_gene: TRBV23-1; CDR3nt: TGCGCCAGCGTCCCCGGCAAAGGGGCCGTTTATCAAGAGACCCAGTACTTC; CDR3aa: CASVPGKGAVYQETQYF
d_gene: -; j_gene: TRBJ1-6; v_gene: TRBV7-9; CDR3nt: TGTGCCAGCAGCGACTCTGGACGGGAGGGTTCACCCCTCCACTTT; CDR3aa: CASSDSGREGSPLHF
d_gene: -; j_gene: TRBJ1-4; v_gene: TRBV9; CDR3nt: TGTGCCAGCAGCGTAAGTCAGGGGAATGAAAAACTGTTTTTT; CDR3aa: CASSVSQGNEKLFF
d_gene: -; j_gene: TRBJ1-6; v_gene: TRBV7-2; CDR3nt: TGTGCCAGCAGCTTGATACGTGGGGCCAATTCACCCCTCCACTTT; CDR3aa: CASSLIRGANSPLHF
d_gene: -; j_gene: TRBJ1-5; v_gene: TRBV19; CDR3nt: TGTGCCAGTAGTATACAGTCCACAAGCAATCAGCCCCAGCATTTT; CDR3aa: CASSIQSTSNQPQHF